This T cell receptor beta chain comes out of a study of OX40 agonist ivuxolimab in advanced cancers. Broadly, across the study: Ivuxolimab was a fully human IgG2 agonistic monoclonal antibody targeting the costimulatory receptor OX40 (CD134). Intravenous ivuxolimab was administered to patients every 2 weeks at six dose levels: 0.01, 0.1, 0.3, 1.5, 3 and 10 mg/kg. Of the roughly 53 patients in dose escalation, 19 had hepatocellular carcinoma, approximately 15 had melanoma, 9 had renal cell carcinoma and 9 had head and neck cancer. In the dose-escalation cohort, 82.7% of patients were male, and the mean age was roughly 60 years, with a range of roughly 23 to 85. Prior anti-PD-1, anti-PD-L1 or anti-CTLA-4 therapy was permitted, and checkpoint inhibitors had been received by about 44% of dose-escalation patients. Partial responses were achieved by three dose-escalation patients, of whom one had hepatocellular carcinoma and two had cutaneous melanoma. Peripheral TCRbeta sequencing aimed to test whether ivuxolimab altered TCR sequence diversity and caused clonal T-cell expansion. The paper reports the monotherapy dose-escalation portion (N of about 50 patients) of the phase I ivuxolimab trial. General conclusions and limits of the study: Low levels of normalized T-cell clonal expansion were also shown by some nonresponding patients. In the 0.1-3.0 mg/kg groups, partial responders had among the lowest normalized peripheral clonal expansion, particularly in CD8+ T cells. The antigen specificity of the clonally expanded peripheral T cells was not determined. At doses from 0.1 to 3.0 mg/kg, clonal expansion was seen in both CD4+ and CD8+ blood T cells between baseline and week 6. After ivuxolimab, CD8+ T cells had more expanded clones than CD4+ T cells on average.

Patients with autoimmune disease history or receiving systemic immunosuppression were excluded from the trial. Peripheral blood for TCR sequencing was drawn from every dose cohort at baseline, at cycle 4 day 1 and at cycle 7 day 1. Samples were obtained from an open-label, multicenter, first-in-human phase I dose-escalation trial of ivuxolimab. Adults with locally advanced or metastatic head and neck squamous cell, hepatocellular, melanoma or renal cell carcinoma were enrolled in the trial. CD4+ and CD8+ T cells were sorted separately from peripheral blood before TCR sequencing. Genomic DNA was isolated from the sorted cells so that the TCRbeta CDR3 region could be sequenced. The immunoSEQ Assay was used to sequence the TCRbeta CDR3 regions. The table comes from immuneACCESS by way of TCRdb, which keeps in-frame sequences with V and J called. Part of the clones is missing from these tables; in studies checked, under half for an unresolved V gene and the rest for unknown reasons. This sample comprises fewer than 60,000 clones, roughly four fifths of them detected only once. Over 0.6% of the sample goes to the ten largest clones.

As to this clone: What this receptor recognizes is not known. No base quality values were provided; no much bigger clone lies one nucleotide off.

The germline V gene (reference sequence) yields MNHNY for CDR1 and SVGAGI for CDR2. CDR3 length: 15 amino acids, cysteine to phenylalanine. CDR3 DNA only is kept here, 45 bases in frame from base 1. Relative to germline, V is 5 bases shorter and J is 2 bases shorter, with 15 bases between their ends. The chain links TRBV6-6 with TRBJ1-2; the D gene cannot be resolved reliably. The specimen was CD4+ or CD8+ T cells sorted from blood, collected in a trial of the OX40 agonist ivuxolimab. The TCR was taken from an adult with an advanced solid tumor such as melanoma, head and neck, liver or kidney cancer. The CDR3 reads as follows: CASSTRTKQNYGYTF. The nucleotides are TGTGCCAGCAGTACCCGGACTAAGCAAAACTATGGCTACACCTTC.